This TCR beta chain was identified during a study of patients and donors after allogeneic stem cell transplantation. TCRdb analysed the RT-PCR reads with MiXCR anew, one entry per CDR3 protein. The sample has under 200,000 distinct CDR3 sequences, around 28% seen once. Trimming stripped 6 bases from V and 5 bases from J, with 17 bases between. CDR3 length: 14 amino acids. Germline CDR1 is MDHEN and CDR2 is SYDVKM. The specimen was blood, either unsorted or a sorted T cell fraction (not recorded which). The receptor was isolated from a human donor who was either an allogeneic HSCT recipient or a stem cell or donor lymphocyte infusion donor (not recorded which). It is not recorded whose cells these are; they may come from a transplant donor. The chain employs TRBV28 and TRBJ2-7; tentative D call: TRBD2 (6 bases). CDR3 in amino acids: CASSRSGAPHEQYF. The DNA of the CDR3 is TGTGCCAGCAGCCGATCGGGAGCGCCCCACGAGCAGTACTTC.